Included here is one T cell receptor beta chain sequence, with context. The data stem from a study of blood T cell repertoires in COVID-19. Study information: The samples span acute and convalescent COVID-19 from the United States, Italy and Spain.

Clones were read by immunoSEQ multiplex PCR, and TCRdb kept only the in-frame ones, dropping some. The table includes 250,000 to 300,000 clones, less than 90% detected once. Germline CDR1 LGHNA, CDR2 YNFKEQ. With V trimmed by 1 base and J by 7 bases, 6 bases remained unmatched. The CDR3 has 14 residues. The receptor was derived from a woman aged 25 to 45 with COVID-19, enrolled during active disease. Sequenced input: peripheral blood. V and J are TRBV4-2 and TRBJ1-2; 7 bases agree with TRBD1. The CDR3 reads CASSQVLTGPGYTF. CDR3 bases: TGTGCCAGCAGCCAAGTTTTGACAGGGCCTGGCTACACCTTC.